This record looks at one TCR beta chain sequence and its context. Its antigen is unknown. Per the germline V gene, CDR1 is SEHNR and CDR2 is FQNEAQ (reference sequence). The CDR3 runs 13 residues. V shed 3 bases and J shed 7 bases, with 13 bases lying between them. Convalescent patients tested SARS-CoV-2 PCR positive from March to December 2020, before Alpha, Beta and Delta emerged. The data were taken from a study of vaccination and CD4 T cells after COVID-19. Overall study: Participants were administered two doses of either the BNT162b2 or the mRNA-1273 vaccine.

Broader study findings: In convalescent patients, a median roughly 84% of post-vaccine SARS-CoV-2-reactive clones appeared only after vaccination. Relatively few convalescent patients were studied, without early post-infection timepoints.

A single record per CDR3 protein comes from TCRdb applying MiXCR to the PCR reads. The sample shows about 15,000 distinct CDR3 sequences, approximately 71% of them seen only once. The sequenced sample was CD4+ T cells from blood, obtained after SARS-CoV-2 vaccination. This chain joins TRBV7-9 and TRBJ2-7; D gene ambiguous. The sequence was obtained from a human donor who had recovered from COVID-19. In DNA, the CDR3 is TGTGCCAGCAGCTTGAACCCTTTTAGGGAGCAGTACTTC. Translated, it gives CASSLNPFREQYF.